This T cell receptor beta chain was captured in a study of OX40 agonist ivuxolimab in advanced cancers. Regarding the study in general: Ivuxolimab, which targeted the costimulatory receptor OX40 (CD134), was an agonistic, fully human IgG2 monoclonal antibody. Intravenous ivuxolimab was administered to patients every 2 weeks at six dose levels: 0.01, 0.1, 0.3, 1.5, 3 and 10 mg/kg. Of the roughly 54 dose-escalation patients, hepatocellular carcinoma was present in some 19, melanoma in approximately 15, renal cell carcinoma in 9 and head and neck cancer in 9. In the dose-escalation cohort, 65% to 85% of patients were male, and the mean age was roughly 60 years with a range of roughly 23 to 79. Prior anti-PD-1, anti-PD-L1 or anti-CTLA-4 therapy was permitted, and checkpoint inhibitors had been received by roughly 42% of dose-escalation patients. Partial responses were achieved by three dose-escalation patients, of whom one had hepatocellular carcinoma and two had cutaneous melanoma. Peripheral TCRbeta sequencing was intended to test whether TCR sequence diversity was altered and clonal T-cell expansion was caused by ivuxolimab. The paper reports the monotherapy dose-escalation portion (N of about 50 patients) of the phase I ivuxolimab trial.

To sequence the TCRbeta CDR3 region, genomic DNA was isolated from the sorted cells. TCRbeta CDR3 regions were sequenced using the immunoSEQ Assay. As stored in TCRdb, this immuneACCESS dataset retains in-frame rearrangements with V and J assigned. A fraction of the clones does not appear; measured against another copy, unresolved V genes explain less than half of the discrepancy, and the remainder lacks a known reason. The sample table shows some 57,000 clones, and about 83% are seen once. The leading ten clones occupy 1.2% of the sample. This clone was seen a single time. The specificity of this receptor is unknown. No qualities accompany the bases; no much larger clone lies one base away. V is shortened by 3 bases, J by 4 bases, and the region joining them spans 9 bases. The CDR3 runs 13 amino acids, cysteine and phenylalanine included. Only the CDR3 region is kept as DNA, spanning 39 bases read in frame from base 1. CDR1 MNHNS and CDR2 SASEGT are derived from the germline V gene.

Patients with autoimmune disease history or receiving systemic immunosuppression were excluded from the trial. Peripheral blood for TCR sequencing was collected from all dose cohorts at baseline, on cycle 4 day 1, and on cycle 7 day 1. Samples were obtained from an open-label, multicenter, first-in-human phase I dose-escalation trial of ivuxolimab. The trial enrolled adults with locally advanced or metastatic head and neck squamous cell, hepatocellular, melanoma or renal cell carcinoma. Before TCR sequencing, CD4+ T cells and CD8+ T cells from peripheral blood were sorted into separate populations. Results and caveats for the whole study, not just this receptor: Antigen specificity was not determined for the clonally expanded peripheral T cells. Low levels of normalized T-cell clonal expansion were also shown by some nonresponding patients. After ivuxolimab, CD8+ T cells had more expanded clones than CD4+ T cells on average. In the 0.1-3.0 mg/kg groups, partial responders were among the patients with the lowest normalized peripheral clonal expansion, particularly in CD8+ T cells. At doses of 0.1 to 3.0 mg/kg, clonal expansion of both CD4+ and CD8+ T cells in blood was seen between baseline and week 6.

This receptor chain uses TRBV6-1 and TRBJ1-1, and the D gene may be TRBD1, 5 bases matching. This sample comprised CD4+ or CD8+ T cells sorted from blood, obtained in a trial of the OX40 agonist ivuxolimab. This receptor was taken from an adult with an advanced solid tumor such as melanoma, head and neck, liver or kidney cancer. The CDR3 has the sequence CASSDRQGTEAFF. The nucleotide sequence reads as follows: TGTGCCAGCAGTGATAGGCAGGGCACTGAAGCTTTCTTT.